This is a list of T cell receptor beta chains from one sample in a study of identical twins. Each CDR3 protein is one row after TCRdb ran MiXCR on the 5' RACE reads. Counted here are about 330,000 distinct CDR3 sequences, 9% to 15% occurring once; the ten biggest clones make up 7.2%. This same sample was also part of a study on yellow fever vaccine responses in identical twins.

The specimen was CD8+ T cells sorted from blood. Receptors originate from a woman aged 18 to 35 in good health. Each CDR3 is given with its conserved first and last residue. The D gene is left open where the match is weak. For some rows the clone size is stated as once, few or many, or as a class when expanded; others skip it.

D gene	V gene	clone size	J gene	CDR3 protein	CDR3 DNA
TRBD1	TRBV2	.	TRBJ2-1	CATTTGQGNEQFF	TGTGCCACAACCACGGGACAGGGCAATGAGCAGTTCTTC
TRBD1	TRBV28	few	TRBJ1-2	CASSKLTGKGYGYTF	TGTGCCAGCAGCAAACTGACAGGGAAAGGCTATGGCTACACCTTC
.	TRBV2	.	TRBJ1-5	CASSEGWGPHF	TGTGCCAGCAGTGAAGGGTGGGGACCGCATTTT
TRBD2	TRBV5-5	few	TRBJ2-5	CASSVTSGGGETQYF	TGTGCCAGCAGCGTTACTAGCGGGGGGGGAGAGACCCAGTACTTC
.	TRBV4-2	many	TRBJ1-4	CASSQGQENEKLFF	TGTGCCAGCAGCCAAGGACAGGAAAATGAAAAACTGTTTTTT
.	TRBV6-5	.	TRBJ1-5	CASSYSTGNQPQHF	TGTGCCAGCAGTTACTCGACGGGCAATCAGCCCCAGCATTTT
TRBD2	TRBV9	many	TRBJ2-1	CASSVASGGNEQFF	TGTGCCAGCAGCGTAGCTAGCGGGGGAAATGAGCAGTTCTTC
.	TRBV12-3/TRBV12-4	.	TRBJ1-1	CASSFVGGLNTEAFF	TGTGCCAGCAGTTTCGTCGGCGGACTGAACACTGAAGCTTTCTTT
TRBD2	TRBV29-1	few	TRBJ2-7	CSVEGGSGRKGEQYF	TGCAGCGTTGAAGGGGGGAGCGGGAGAAAGGGCGAGCAGTACTTC
.	TRBV7-9	few	TRBJ1-6	CASSPPSGGNSPLHF	TGTGCCAGCAGCCCCCCTTCCGGGGGCAATTCACCCCTCCACTTT
TRBD1	TRBV27	few	TRBJ1-5	CASHNGQGAQPQHF	TGTGCCAGTCATAATGGACAGGGGGCTCAGCCCCAGCATTTT
.	TRBV11-3	few	TRBJ2-4	CASSLDTRVDIQYF	TGTGCCAGCAGCTTAGATACCAGGGTGGACATTCAGTACTTC
.	TRBV12-3/TRBV12-4	few	TRBJ1-1	CASRQPGEEAFF	TGTGCCAGCAGGCAGCCAGGGGAAGAAGCTTTCTTT
.	TRBV20-1	few	TRBJ2-5	CSASARDNQETQYF	TGCAGTGCTAGTGCCCGGGACAACCAAGAGACCCAGTACTTC
TRBD2	TRBV20-1	.	TRBJ2-1	CSARGYGAGVTSNNEQFF	TGCAGTGCTAGAGGTTACGGAGCGGGGGTAACTTCCAACAATGAGCAGTTCTTC
.	TRBV9	few	TRBJ2-1	CASSPRYEQFF	TGTGCCAGCAGCCCTAGGTATGAGCAGTTCTTC
.	TRBV5-1	many	TRBJ1-2	CASSFTGIHTNYGYTF	TGCGCCAGCAGCTTCACCGGGATTCATACTAACTATGGCTACACCTTC
.	TRBV20-1	few	TRBJ2-5	CSASRGAPSQETQYF	TGCAGTGCTAGTCGGGGTGCACCTTCCCAAGAGACCCAGTACTTC
.	TRBV12-3/TRBV12-4	.	TRBJ2-7	CASSIRVSEQYF	TGTGCCAGCAGTATAAGGGTTAGCGAGCAGTACTTC
.	TRBV7-9	.	TRBJ2-1	CASQPGTMADEQFF	TGTGCCAGCCAACCCGGGACGATGGCTGATGAGCAGTTCTTC
TRBD2	TRBV20-1	.	TRBJ2-3	CSARDPGTSGGLDTQYF	TGCAGTGCTAGAGACCCCGGGACTAGCGGGGGGTTAGATACGCAGTATTTT
TRBD2	TRBV7-9	few	TRBJ2-1	CASLQTSVQFF	TGTGCCAGCCTTCAGACTAGCGTGCAGTTCTTC
.	TRBV19	.	TRBJ2-1	CASSIGGGPYNEQFF	TGTGCCAGTAGTATAGGCGGCGGGCCTTACAATGAGCAGTTCTTC
.	TRBV9	.	TRBJ1-6	CASSVKDHGNSPLHF	TGTGCCAGCAGCGTAAAGGACCACGGGAATTCACCCCTCCACTTT
TRBD1	TRBV28	.	TRBJ1-2	CASSEPGTVYGYTF	TGTGCCAGCAGTGAACCCGGGACAGTCTATGGCTACACCTTC
TRBD1	TRBV2	.	TRBJ2-5	CASETRRDRGLLETQYF	TGTGCCAGTGAGACGCGACGGGACAGGGGGCTTTTGGAGACCCAGTACTTC
.	TRBV20-1	few	TRBJ2-1	CSGGTSYNEQFF	TGCAGTGGCGGGACATCCTACAATGAGCAGTTCTTC
.	TRBV5-6	.	TRBJ2-7	CASSLSRYEQYF	TGTGCCAGCAGCTTGTCTCGCTACGAGCAGTACTTC
.	TRBV12-3/TRBV12-4	many	TRBJ2-1	CASSFQEGYNEQFF	TGTGCCAGCAGTTTCCAGGAGGGTTACAATGAGCAGTTCTTC
TRBD2	TRBV5-1	few	TRBJ2-1	CASSLPPGLAGRYEQFF	TGCGCCAGCAGCTTGCCCCCAGGACTAGCGGGAAGGTATGAGCAGTTCTTC
.	TRBV7-8	.	TRBJ1-5	CASSPRGGANQPQHF	TGTGCCAGCAGCCCTAGGGGAGGAGCCAATCAGCCCCAGCATTTT
TRBD2	TRBV3-1	.	TRBJ2-2	CASSHDGTSGSGELFF	TGTGCCAGCAGCCATGACGGGACTAGCGGGAGCGGGGAGCTGTTTTTT
TRBD2	TRBV4-1	.	TRBJ2-7	CASSQAPSGNSYEQYF	TGCGCCAGCAGCCAAGCACCTAGCGGTAACTCCTACGAGCAGTACTTC